The 14 T cell receptor beta chains listed next were all sequenced from one sample in a study of OX40 agonist ivuxolimab in advanced cancers. Method: immunoSEQ multiplex PCR; TCRdb's copy keeps in-frame clones and lacks some. The sample includes tens of thousands of clones, roughly 80% of them seen just once. The sample consisted of CD4+ or CD8+ T cells sorted from blood, taken in a trial of the OX40 agonist ivuxolimab. These receptors came from an adult with an advanced solid tumor such as melanoma, head and neck, liver or kidney cancer.

The chain has TRBV7-8 and TRBJ1-6; D gene ambiguous. The V gene's germline CDR1 is SGHVS and CDR2 FQNEAQ. This CDR3 has 14 residues. V gave up 3 bases and J gave up 10 bases, with 13 bases separating them. Here the CDR3 DNA reads TGTGCCAGCAGCTTTCAGCAGAAAGGGTCACCCCTCCACTTT. Its protein product is CASSFQQKGSPLHF.

V is TRBV5-8 and J is TRBJ2-1, with 9 bases aligning to TRBD2. V gave up 4 bases and J gave up 0 bases; unmatched junction bases: 2. CDR3 length: 15 residues. CDR1 is SGHTS, CDR2 YDEGEE, per germline. CDR3 DNA sequence: TGTGCCAGCAGCCTGGGACTAGCCTCCTACAATGAGCAGTTCTTC. It translates to CASSLGLASYNEQFF. The full variable domain, in which reference TRBV5-8 and TRBJ2-1 provide the parts outside the CDR3, is EAGVTQSPTHLIKTRGQQATLRCSPISGHTSVYWYQQALGLGLQFLLWYDEGEERNRGNFPPRFSGRQFPNYSSELNVNALELEDSALYLCASSLGLASYNEQFFGPGTRLTVL.

The chain recombines TRBV28 with TRBJ2-5; D is perhaps TRBD2 (7 bases). V lost 4 bases and J 4 bases, leaving 16 bases between the germline ends. Germline-derived CDR1 and CDR2 are MDHEN and SYDVKM. This CDR3 contains 15 residues. The CDR3 bases are TGTGCCAGCAGTTCCCCCATGCGGGGGCGAGAGACCCAGTACTTC. Residues: CASSSPMRGRETQYF.

CDR3 amino acids: CASSYLAGGPNEQFF. CDR3 in DNA: TGCGCCAGCAGCTACCTAGCGGGGGGGCCAAATGAGCAGTTCTTC. The chain recombines TRBV5-1 with TRBJ2-1, with 12 bases identical to TRBD2. The trim removed 3 bases at V and 7 bases at J, leaving 5 bases unmatched. This CDR3 contains 15 residues. CDR1 and CDR2 (germline): SGHRS, YFSETQ.

The chain joins TRBV6-1 to TRBJ1-2, with D tentatively TRBD1 (5 bases). V lost 3 bases to trimming and J lost 4 bases, with 9 bases between them. The CDR3 has 13 residues. Germline values: CDR1 MNHNS, CDR2 SASEGT. This chain's CDR3 is CASSEQGTYGYTF. The CDR3 DNA reads as TGTGCCAGCAGTGAGCAGGGTACCTATGGCTACACCTTC.

The genes are TRBV7-2 and TRBJ2-7; 9 nucleotides match TRBD2. The CDR3 is 16 amino acids. Trimming at V came to 5 bases and at J to 1 base, leaving 9 bases not matched to a gene. Germline CDR1 and CDR2: SGHTA and FQGNSA. The CDR3 reads CASSKGPAGGSYEQYF. CDR3 DNA sequence: TGTGCCAGCAGCAAAGGCCCAGCGGGAGGTTCCTACGAGCAGTACTTC.

The V and J genes are TRBV7-8 and TRBJ2-1, with D uncertain. The CDR3 extends over 16 amino acids. V dropped 0 bases and J dropped 2 bases, with 11 bases sitting between them. CDR1 and CDR2 (germline): SGHVS, FQNEAQ. In DNA form, the CDR3 reads TGTGCCAGCAGCTTAGCAGGGCGGAGAACCTACAATGAGCAGTTCTTC. Protein sequence: CASSLAGRRTYNEQFF.

The CDR3 DNA reads TGTGCCAGCAGCTTGTTAATTAGTACGGATACGCAGTATTTT. Translation: CASSLLISTDTQYF. This chain joins TRBV7-9 and TRBJ2-3; D not resolved. The length of the CDR3 is 14 residues. CDR1 SEHNR and CDR2 FQNEAQ come from the germline V gene (reference sequence). V was cut by 3 bases and J by 6 bases, with 13 bases left in between.

V is TRBV18 and J is TRBJ2-6, with 7 bases lining up with TRBD1. This CDR3 is built from 19 residues. CDR1 KGHSH and CDR2 LQKENI come from the germline V gene. The J segment lost 0 bases and the V segment lost 4 bases, leaving 12 bases of the junction unmatched. The CDR3 protein is CASSRTSGGQLSGANVLTF. As DNA, the CDR3 is TGTGCCAGCTCACGAACATCAGGGGGACAGCTCTCTGGGGCCAACGTCCTGACTTTC. The full variable domain, with the rest looked up from reference TRBV18 and TRBJ2-6, is NAGVMQNPRHLVRRRGQEARLRCSPMKGHSHVYWYRQLPEEGLKFMVYLQKENIIDESGMPKERFSAEFPKEGPSILRIQQVVRGDSAAYFCASSRTSGGQLSGANVLTFGAGSRLTVL.

Here the CDR3 reads CASNQDISYGYTF. In nucleotides, the CDR3 is TGTGCCAGCAACCAAGACATAAGCTATGGCTACACCTTC. This chain joins TRBV6-6 and TRBJ1-2, with D uncertain. Germline CDR1 is MNHNY and CDR2 is SVGAGI (reference sequence). V lost 7 bases to trimming and J lost 4 bases, with 13 bases between them. The CDR3 is 13 residues long.

This clone was detected only a few times. The CDR3 loop reads CASIRMVQTDTQYF. CDR3 in DNA: TGTGCCAGCATTAGGATGGTTCAGACAGATACGCAGTATTTT. The chain carries TRBV2 and TRBJ2-3; D not certain. The CDR3 covers 14 residues. From germline, CDR1 is SNHLY and CDR2 FYNNEI. V lost 7 bases and J 3 bases, leaving 14 bases between the germline ends.

The rearrangement links TRBV2 to TRBJ2-3; TRBD1 might be the D (7 bases). Germline CDR1 reads SNHLY; CDR2 reads FYNNEI. V was trimmed by 7 bases and J by 2 bases, leaving 19 bases between them. The CDR3 has 16 residues. Here the CDR3 DNA reads TGTGCCAGCACCCCGGGGCAGGGGGGTTTCACAGATACGCAGTATTTT. It specifies CASTPGQGGFTDTQYF.

This rearrangement joins TRBV21-1 to TRBJ1-1. TRBV21-1 is an annotated pseudogene. The CDR3 extends over 15 amino acids. CDR3 in DNA: TGTGCCAGCAGCAAAGCGGGACTTTGGAACACTGAAGCTTTCTTT. Protein sequence: CASSKAGLWNTEAFF.

The chain employs TRBV5-1 and TRBJ2-3; TRBD2 is a possible D gene (5 bases). This CDR3 has 15 amino acids. The V gene lost 4 bases and the J gene lost 2 bases, with 14 bases spanning the gap. The germline CDR1 and CDR2 sequences are SGHRS and YFSETQ. The CDR3 loop is CASSVGSGHTDTQYF. DNA of the CDR3: TGCGCCAGCAGCGTCGGAAGCGGTCACACAGATACGCAGTATTTT.